The 23 T cell receptor beta chains listed next were all sequenced from one sample in a study of blood T cell repertoires in COVID-19. Clones were read by immunoSEQ multiplex PCR, and TCRdb kept only the in-frame ones, dropping some. The sample lists around 300,000 clones; roughly nine tenths were seen once. Material: peripheral blood. The receptor set was obtained from a woman in her twenties or thirties with COVID-19, enrolled during active disease.

The chain uses TRBV15 and TRBJ1-6; D is possibly TRBD1 (5 bases). V lost 3 bases to trimming and J lost 11 bases, with 14 bases between them. The CDR3 covers 14 residues. Germline V gene lookup returns CDR1 LNHNV and CDR2 YYDKDF (reference sequence). CDR3 sequence: CATSSGRDFAPLHF. For the CDR3, the DNA is TGTGCCACCAGCAGTGGCCGGGACTTCGCACCCCTCCACTTT.

This clone has just one count. This sequence joins TRBV3-1 (or the pseudogene TRBV3-2) and TRBJ1-1; D is perhaps TRBD1 (5 bases). The V gene's germline CDR1 is LGHDT and CDR2 YNNKEL (reference sequence). This CDR3 contains 14 residues. V dropped 4 bases and J dropped 1 base, with 10 bases sitting between them. The CDR3 spells CASSRLGQNTEAFF. The CDR3, as DNA: TGTGCCAGCAGCCGCCTAGGACAGAACACTGAAGCTTTCTTT.

This rearrangement joins TRBV4-2 to TRBJ2-1; 8 bases map to TRBD1. CDR3 size: 16 residues. Germline values: CDR1 LGHNA, CDR2 YNFKEQ. J lost 7 bases, V lost 3 bases, and 11 bases had no gene match. CDR3 amino acids: CASSQITGGGRNEQFF. For the CDR3, the DNA is TGTGCCAGCAGCCAGATAACAGGGGGAGGACGGAATGAGCAGTTCTTC.

This clone came up once. Since a much larger clone is just one base distant, this may be a read error. Other DNA sequences in the same sample also yield this CDR3. This chain connects TRBV25-1 to TRBJ2-7; the match to TRBD1 covers 11 bases. Germline CDR1 is MGHDK and CDR2 is SYGVNS. The length of the CDR3 is 15 residues. V shed 1 base, J shed 3 bases, and the junction held 2 bases outside the gene matches. This CDR3 reads CASSEFGTGGYEQYF. The CDR3 DNA reads as TGTGCCAGCAGTGAATTCGGGACAGGGGGCTACGAGCAGTACTTC.

J is TRBJ1-1 and V is TRBV25-1; D is ambiguous. This CDR3 spans 17 amino acids. Germline V gene lookup returns CDR1 MGHDK and CDR2 SYGVNS. V lost 2 bases, J lost 4 bases, and 20 bases lay in between. CDR3 residues: CASSETVSVAGSTEAFF. The CDR3 coding sequence is TGTGCCAGCAGTGAAACGGTGTCGGTGGCGGGGTCCACTGAAGCTTTCTTT.

The count of this clone is one. J is TRBJ2-3 and V is TRBV5-1; 9 nucleotides agree with TRBD1. J lost 4 bases, V lost 5 bases, and 11 bases had no gene match. CDR1 is SGHRS, CDR2 YFSETQ, per germline. This CDR3 spans 16 amino acids. The CDR3 loop is CASRSGTGSAADTQYF. As DNA, the CDR3 is TGCGCCAGCAGATCCGGGACAGGGTCTGCCGCAGATACGCAGTATTTT.

The rearrangement uses TRBV7-9 and TRBJ1-2; perhaps TRBD1 as D (6 bases). Germline V CDR1 and CDR2: SEHNR, FQNEAQ (reference sequence). V lost 1 base to trimming and J lost 4 bases, with 13 bases between them. The CDR3 extends over 15 amino acids. The CDR3 DNA is TGTGCCAGCAGCTTAGACAGGGCCCCAATCTATGGCTACACCTTC. It codes for CASSLDRAPIYGYTF.

The V call is TRBV4-1, the J call TRBJ2-2, with 7 bases that match TRBD2. V was pared by 1 base and J by 6 bases, with 14 bases of the junction left unmatched. The CDR3 covers 18 residues. CDR1 MGHRA and CDR2 YSYEKL come from the germline V gene. Here the CDR3 reads CASSQAEFSGVSAGELFF. DNA of the CDR3: TGCGCCAGCAGCCAAGCAGAGTTCAGCGGGGTTAGCGCCGGGGAGCTGTTTTTT.

This clone was recorded only once. This chain joins TRBV7-9 and TRBJ2-3, with TRBD2 matching over 11 bases. The CDR3 consists of 16 residues. Trimming removed 1 base from V and 6 bases from J; junction bases left unmatched: 6. CDR1 and CDR2 from the germline V gene are SEHNR and FQNEAQ (reference sequence). DNA for the CDR3: TGTGCCAGCAGCTTAGTACTAGCGGGAGAGCACGATACGCAGTATTTT. Translated: CASSLVLAGEHDTQYF.

The chain recombines TRBV2 with TRBJ2-3; tentative D call: TRBD1 (6 bases). CDR1 and CDR2 (germline): SNHLY, FYNNEI. This CDR3 spans 17 amino acids. Trimming stripped 5 bases from V and 4 bases from J, with 22 bases between. The CDR3: CASSSFWDTGESDTQYF. The CDR3, as DNA: TGTGCCAGCAGTTCCTTTTGGGACACCGGGGAGTCAGATACGCAGTATTTT.

J is TRBJ2-6 and V is TRBV6-6; D unclear. This CDR3 spans 16 amino acids. Trimming took 2 bases from V and 0 from J, leaving 8 bases between them. Germline V gene lookup returns CDR1 MNHNY and CDR2 SVGAGI (reference sequence). CDR3 sequence reads: CASSYVASSGANVLTF. CDR3 coding DNA: TGTGCCAGCAGTTACGTGGCAAGCTCTGGGGCCAACGTCCTGACTTTC.

This chain connects TRBV2 to TRBJ2-3; 8 nucleotides agree with TRBD1. Per the germline V gene, CDR1 is SNHLY and CDR2 is FYNNEI. J lost 2 bases, V lost 6 bases, and 7 bases had no gene match. The CDR3 runs 15 residues. DNA for the CDR3: TGTGCCAGCAGCACACAGGGGGTTCCCACAGATACGCAGTATTTT. Protein: CASSTQGVPTDTQYF.

This chain links TRBV5-4 with TRBJ2-3; 8 bases agree with TRBD2. Germline-derived CDR1 and CDR2 are SGHNT and YYREEE (reference sequence). J was trimmed by 1 base and V by 0 bases; bases with no gene match: 4. The CDR3 contains 16 residues. The CDR3 DNA follows: TGTGCCAGCAGCTTGGTAAGCGGGAGAGGCACAGATACGCAGTATTTT. It encodes CASSLVSGRGTDTQYF.

This chain links TRBV19 with TRBJ2-5; D perhaps matches TRBD2 (6 bases). In germline, CDR1 is LNHDA, CDR2 SQIVND (reference sequence). Trimming left V 3 bases short and J 4 bases short, with 12 bases between. This CDR3 comprises 14 residues. CDR3 protein: CASSMNLGGETQYF. CDR3 bases: TGTGCCAGTAGTATGAACCTGGGAGGAGAGACCCAGTACTTC.

This clone was counted between two and nine times. The V call is TRBV7-6, the J call TRBJ2-7; 8 nucleotides match TRBD1. This CDR3 has 16 residues. The germline V gene has CDR1 SGHVS and CDR2 FNYEAQ. The V and J ends lost 2 bases and 2 bases, in that order; junction bases with no gene match: 8. The CDR3 bases are TGTGCCAGCAGCTTATCGGCAGGGGGCAATGCCTACGAGCAGTACTTC. This gives the protein CASSLSAGGNAYEQYF.

CDR3 coding DNA: TGCGCCAGCCGTGCTATATTAGCGGGATACAATGAGCAGTTCTTC. This codes for CASRAILAGYNEQFF. This chain links TRBV10-2 with TRBJ2-1; TRBD2 matches at 8 bases. The V gene's germline CDR1 is WSHSY and CDR2 SAAADI. J was trimmed by 4 bases and V by 8 bases; bases with no gene match: 10. This CDR3 region has 15 residues.

The genes are TRBV30 and TRBJ1-3; D remains unclear. V lost 3 bases to trimming and J lost 0 bases, with 12 bases between them. CDR1 and CDR2 from the germline V gene are GTSNPN and SVGIG (reference sequence). The CDR3 loop spans 15 amino acids. CDR3 residues: CAWSRLGPSGNTIYF. The CDR3 coding sequence is TGTGCCTGGAGCCGCCTAGGTCCCTCTGGAAACACCATATATTTT.

This clone was detected once. This chain joins TRBV25-1 and TRBJ1-2, with a tentative D call TRBD1 (6 bases). The CDR3 sequence is 11 residues long. In germline, CDR1 is MGHDK, CDR2 SYGVNS. V was trimmed by 10 bases and J by 7 bases, leaving 13 bases between them. This CDR3 reads CATSRGFGYTF. The CDR3 DNA is TGTGCCACCAGCAGGGGATTTGGCTACACCTTC.

The chain carries TRBV28 and TRBJ1-2; a weak D match, TRBD1 (6 bases). The CDR3 is made up of 13 amino acids. From germline, CDR1 is MDHEN and CDR2 SYDVKM. Deletions cut 3 bases from V and 5 bases from J, with 10 bases between. CDR3 sequence: CASSLAGEYGYTF. The CDR3 nucleotides read TGTGCCAGCAGTTTGGCAGGGGAATATGGCTACACCTTC.

V and J are TRBV9 and TRBJ1-5, with TRBD1 matching 7 bases. The CDR3 is 14 residues long. The V and J ends lost 4 bases and 3 bases, in that order; junction bases with no gene match: 4. Germline V lookup: CDR1 SGDLS, CDR2 YYNGEE. DNA for the CDR3: TGTGCCAGCAGCTCCACAGGGGACAATCAGCCCCAGCATTTT. It specifies CASSSTGDNQPQHF.

The V call is TRBV11-2, the J call TRBJ2-7; TRBD1 matches at 7 bases. Germline CDR1 and CDR2: SGHAT and FQNNGV. The V and J ends lost 5 bases and 1 base, in that order; junction bases with no gene match: 11. The CDR3 spans 16 residues. The CDR3 is CASSPVDPGQSYEQYF. CDR3 DNA sequence: TGTGCCAGCAGCCCAGTCGACCCGGGACAGTCCTACGAGCAGTACTTC.

The chain combines TRBV7-9 with TRBJ1-1; 9 positions agree with TRBD1. Germline CDR1 and CDR2: SEHNR and FQNEAQ (reference sequence). V dropped 5 bases and J dropped 4; count of bases not matched to a gene: 5. This CDR3 has 14 residues. The CDR3 DNA is TGTGCCAGCAGCCTACAGGGGGCTCGCACTGAAGCTTTCTTT. It specifies CASSLQGARTEAFF.

The DNA of the CDR3 is TGTGCCATCAGTGAGCCGGGGGGGTGGTCCTACAATGAGCAGTTCTTC. Protein sequence: CAISEPGGWSYNEQFF. The rearrangement uses TRBV10-3 and TRBJ2-1; 8 positions match TRBD2. Germline assignment: CDR1 ENHRY and CDR2 SYGVKD. The CDR3 length is 16 residues. J lost 1 base, V lost 2 bases, and 4 bases had no gene match.